This T cell receptor (beta chain) was sequenced for a study of cytomegalovirus exposure and HLA in healthy donors. Study-wide context: A later analysis reported the same platform for the roughly 120 validation repertoires and the roughly 630 first-cohort repertoires. The study's findings and limits: Under in vitro conditions, three CMV-associated chains were confirmed as specific for CMV antigens. Listed as cytomegalovirus-associated were approximately 160 TCR beta chains.

The germline V gene has CDR1 MDHEN and CDR2 SYDVKM. The CDR3 loop spans 12 amino acids. The table came from immunoSEQ multiplex PCR; TCRdb's copy has only in-frame clones and leaves some out. Here the sample spans 120,000 or so clones, roughly 90% being singletons. As to this clone: Its specificity is unknown.

This TCR was recovered from a woman aged 25 to 39 in good health and CMV-seropositive. The chain is built from TRBV28 and TRBJ1-2, with a possible D match to TRBD1 (5 bases). Material: PBMCs. CDR3 coding DNA: TGTAGTACGAGGGACGGGGGCTATGGCTACACCTTC. Protein: CSTRDGGYGYTF.